The 12 T cell receptor beta chains below were found in one sample sequenced in a study of blood T cells in healthy people across ages. A J-beta primer mix and a sample-barcoded 5' primer were used in a second PCR of roughly 6 to 12 cycles. Using its own MiXCR run on the 5' RACE reads, TCRdb lists one record per CDR3 protein. This table has roughly 800,000 distinct CDR3 sequences, 20% to 25% appearing once. These same data were also listed under a study on T cells of mothers and their children.

The specimen was blood. The receptors here all came from a boy between 10 and 17 years old in good health.

This clonotype has more than one count but fewer than ten. The chain combines TRBV7-2 with TRBJ1-2; possibly TRBD1 for D (5 bases). Trimming pared 5 bases from V and 1 base from J, leaving 14 bases between. CDR1 SGHTA and CDR2 FQGNSA come from the germline V gene. The CDR3 is 15 residues long. CDR3 loop: CASSPQYRINYGYTF. The CDR3 DNA follows: TGTGCCAGCAGCCCACAGTACAGGATTAACTATGGCTACACCTTC.

This clonotype was seen a handful of times. This sequence joins TRBV4-3 and TRBJ2-2; D is uncertain. Germline values: CDR1 LGHNA, CDR2 YSLEER. The CDR3 contains 13 residues. Trimming took 1 base from V and 8 from J, leaving 8 bases between them. CDR3 sequence reads: CASSQVPVGELFF. The DNA of the CDR3 is TGCGCCAGCAGCCAAGTCCCTGTGGGGGAGCTGTTTTTT.

The CDR3 nucleotides are TGCAGTCGGACGACTAGCTATGGCTACACCTTC. This encodes CSRTTSYGYTF. This rearrangement joins TRBV20-1 to TRBJ1-2; no reliable D call. The germline V and J ends were trimmed by 8 bases and 4 bases, with 11 bases remaining between them. The CDR3 runs to 11 residues. Germline V gene lookup returns CDR1 DFQATT and CDR2 SNEGSKA (reference sequence).

The rearrangement joins TRBV7-9 to TRBJ2-1, with D hard to call. Trimming stripped 3 bases from V and 4 bases from J, with 10 bases between. CDR1 is SEHNR and CDR2 is FQNEAQ in the germline V gene (reference sequence). This CDR3 contains 14 residues. The CDR3 region is CASSFRQRYNEQFF. CDR3 sequence (DNA): TGTGCCAGCAGCTTCCGTCAGCGATACAATGAGCAGTTCTTC.

This clonotype was detected only a few times. The CDR3 sequence: CASSLLPRSTSGVNNEQFF. For the CDR3, the DNA is TGTGCCAGCAGCTTATTACCACGATCGACTAGCGGGGTTAACAATGAGCAGTTCTTC. The V gene is TRBV7-6, the J gene TRBJ2-1; 11 bases map to TRBD2. Germline CDR1 is SGHVS and CDR2 is FNYEAQ. The CDR3 spans 19 residues. Unmatched junction bases numbered 14, after V lost 2 bases and J lost 5 bases.

This rearrangement joins TRBV4-1 to TRBJ2-7, with 10 bases lining up with TRBD1. The CDR3 has 16 residues. Per the germline V gene, CDR1 is MGHRA and CDR2 is YSYEKL. Trimming took 3 bases from V and 3 from J; bases not matched to a gene: 8. As DNA, the CDR3 is TGCGCCAGCAGCCATGCCGCGACAGGGGGCTTCTACGAGCAGTACTTC. Translated, it gives CASSHAATGGFYEQYF.

This clonotype has a handful of counts. The chain carries TRBV11-2 and TRBJ1-5; possibly TRBD1 for D (5 bases). The CDR3 loop spans 16 amino acids. Deletions cut 3 bases from V and 7 bases from J, with 19 bases between. The germline gives CDR1 SGHAT, CDR2 FQNNGV. Here the CDR3 reads CASSFGRGPGKQPQHF. The CDR3 DNA reads as TGTGCCAGCAGCTTCGGCCGGGGCCCGGGAAAACAGCCCCAGCATTTT.

The V call is TRBV30, the J call TRBJ1-1, with D unresolved. The CDR3 totals 13 residues. CDR1 and CDR2 (germline): GTSNPN, SVGIG (reference sequence). Trimming took 2 bases from V and 0 from J, leaving 7 bases between them. The DNA of the CDR3 is TGTGCCTGGAGTCTGGGAATGAACACTGAAGCTTTCTTT. It yields the protein CAWSLGMNTEAFF.

The chain is built from TRBV28 and TRBJ2-1; 8 nucleotides match TRBD1. Trimming at V came to 6 bases and at J to 4 bases, leaving 8 bases not matched to a gene. Germline CDR1 and CDR2: MDHEN and SYDVKM. The CDR3 runs to 15 residues. This chain's CDR3 is CASSRWTGFYNEQFF. For the CDR3, the DNA is TGTGCCAGCAGCCGATGGACAGGGTTTTACAATGAGCAGTTCTTC.

Only a few counts were recorded for this clonotype. The CDR3 bases are TGTGCCAGCAGACCTACCGGGACAGGGTCCTACGAGCAGTACTTC. It is translated as CASRPTGTGSYEQYF. The J gene is TRBJ2-7, the V gene TRBV6-2 or TRBV6-3; 9 positions match TRBD1. With V trimmed by 6 bases and J by 1 base, 7 bases remained unmatched. CDR3 length: 15 residues. Germline V gene data show CDR1 as MNHEY and CDR2 as SVGEGT.

The V gene is TRBV4-3, the J gene TRBJ2-7, with D uncertain. The CDR3 runs 14 residues. CDR1 and CDR2 (germline): LGHNA, YSLEER. The V gene lost 0 bases and the J gene lost 6 bases, with 12 bases spanning the gap. The CDR3, as DNA: TGCGCCAGCAGCCAAGATCGAACAGTCGTCGAGCAGTACTTC. This gives the protein CASSQDRTVVEQYF.

This clonotype was recorded a few times. This chain connects TRBV10-3 to TRBJ1-2; 10 nucleotides align to TRBD1. V shed 4 bases, J shed 1 base, and the junction held 12 bases outside the gene matches. The CDR3 is made up of 18 amino acids. The V gene's germline CDR1 is ENHRY and CDR2 SYGVKD. CDR3 in DNA: TGTGCCATCAGTGCTCAAGGGGGGACAGGGGACCTTAACTATGGCTACACCTTC. Translated, it gives CAISAQGGTGDLNYGYTF.